This entry lists 29 T cell receptor beta chains sequenced from one sample in a study of T cells expressing NK-cell markers. TCRdb derives one entry per CDR3 protein from the 5' RACE reads, leaving out DNA. Its listing shows some 440,000 distinct CDR3 sequences. Sequences were obtained from blood T cells: a sorted CD56 or NKG2C T cell subset, CD4+ or CD8+ T cells, or bulk PBMC T cells (not recorded which). These receptors all come from a woman aged 45-60 years in good health.

The chain carries TRBV5-5 and TRBJ2-3. Germline-derived CDR1 and CDR2 are SGHKS and YYEKEE (reference sequence). The CDR3 runs 12 residues. The CDR3 loop reads CASRKLTDTQYF.

V and J are TRBV12-3 or TRBV12-4 and TRBJ1-2. The CDR3 contains 15 residues. The CDR3 region is CASSAVWGVNYGYTF.

The J gene is TRBJ2-3, the V gene TRBV4-2; the D gene TCRdb calls, TRBD2, cannot be checked with no DNA. The CDR3 contains 14 residues. Per germline, CDR1 LGHNA and CDR2 YNFKEQ. The CDR3 spells CASRRLAGEDTQYF.

V is TRBV7-2 and J is TRBJ2-5; TCRdb proposes TRBD2, but this gene call is untestable without DNA. This CDR3 is 18 amino acids long. Germline assignment: CDR1 SGHTA and CDR2 FQGNSA. The CDR3 sequence is CASSLVPREGQSKETQYF.

The rearrangement links TRBV3-1 to TRBJ2-1. CDR3 length: 13 residues. Germline CDR1 LGHDT, CDR2 YNNKEL (reference sequence). CDR3 residues: CASSQALSNEQFF.

The chain links TRBV24-1 to TRBJ2-1; the D gene TCRdb calls, TRBD2, cannot be checked with no DNA. The CDR3 is made up of 16 amino acids. CDR1 is KGHDR and CDR2 is SFDVKD in the germline V gene. CDR3: CATSAAGAGGRNEQFF.

The chain carries TRBV6-1 and TRBJ1-1. The germline gives CDR1 MNHNS, CDR2 SASEGT. This CDR3 contains 14 residues. The CDR3 sequence: CASSPLGKNTEAFF.

The V gene is TRBV5-1, the J gene TRBJ2-5; there is no DNA to check the TCRdb D call of TRBD1. Looked up from germline, CDR1 is SGHRS and CDR2 is YFSETQ. This CDR3 has 16 amino acids. The CDR3 loop is CASSWRDRGNQETQYF. The full variable domain, in which reference TRBV5-1 and TRBJ2-5 provide the parts outside the CDR3, is KAGVTQTPRYLIKTRGQQVTLSCSPISGHRSVSWYQQTPGQGLQFLFEYFSETQRNKGNFPGRFSGRQFSNSRSEMNVSTLELGDSALYLCASSWRDRGNQETQYFGPGTRLLVL.

J is TRBJ2-3 and V is TRBV12-3 or TRBV12-4; no DNA is available, so the TRBD1 call from TCRdb remains unchecked. The CDR3 has 15 residues. The CDR3 sequence is CASSPTWGNTDTQYF.

The rearrangement uses TRBV18 and TRBJ2-3. CDR1 is KGHSH, CDR2 LQKENI, per germline. This CDR3 spans 16 amino acids. CDR3 protein: CASSLDRGYGTDTQYF.

The chain links TRBV6-5 to TRBJ2-2. This CDR3 comprises 15 residues. Germline V lookup: CDR1 MNHEY, CDR2 SVGAGI. The CDR3 spells CASSYSSLITGELFF.

The rearrangement joins TRBV5-5 to TRBJ2-1; TCRdb returns TRBD2, unconfirmable since there is no DNA. Germline V gives CDR1 SGHKS, CDR2 YYEKEE (reference sequence). This CDR3 spans 15 amino acids. This chain's CDR3 is CASSLGPMDYNEQFF.

The chain has TRBV24-1 and TRBJ1-5; TCRdb picks TRBD1, but there is no DNA to check that call. CDR1 and CDR2 (germline): KGHDR, SFDVKD. CDR3 length equals 15 residues. The CDR3 sequence: CATSDPGSADQPQHF.

The V and J genes are TRBV19 and TRBJ1-1. Germline V gene data show CDR1 as LNHDA and CDR2 as SQIVND (reference sequence). CDR3 length equals 13 residues. The CDR3 spells CASSIRENTEAFF.

This chain connects TRBV24-1 to TRBJ1-1; TCRdb gives TRBD1 as the D gene, but with no DNA this cannot be confirmed. The germline gives CDR1 KGHDR, CDR2 SFDVKD. The CDR3 totals 13 residues. This CDR3 is CATSAPGDTEAFF.

The rearrangement uses TRBV19 and TRBJ1-5. CDR1 and CDR2 (germline): LNHDA, SQIVND (reference sequence). The CDR3 is 14 residues long. CDR3: CASTLRGGNQPQHF. Filled out from reference TRBV19 and TRBJ1-5, the complete variable domain reads DGGITQSPKYLFRKEGQNVTLSCEQNLNHDAMYWYRQDPGQGLRLIYYSQIVNDFQKGDIAEGYSVSREKKESFPLTVTSAQKNPTAFYLCASTLRGGNQPQHFGDGTRLSIL.

This chain joins TRBV6-5 and TRBJ2-3; with no DNA, the TCRdb D assignment of TRBD1 cannot be verified. In germline, CDR1 is MNHEY, CDR2 SVGAGI. CDR3 size: 15 residues. CDR3: CASRLGQGSTDTQYF.

The J gene is TRBJ2-3, the V gene TRBV19; TCRdb indicates TRBD2, and absent DNA this call remains unverified. Germline V CDR1 and CDR2: LNHDA, SQIVND (reference sequence). The CDR3 length is 14 residues. This CDR3 reads CASSILAMTDTQYF.

J is TRBJ1-1 and V is TRBV5-6. The germline gives CDR1 SGHDT, CDR2 YYEEEE. The CDR3 extends over 15 amino acids. This CDR3 is CASTLTGRVNTEAFF.

V is TRBV29-1 and J is TRBJ2-7. The CDR3 sequence is 16 residues long. From germline, CDR1 is SQVTM and CDR2 ANQGSEA. The CDR3 loop reads CSVEASSDGSPYEQYF.

The V gene is TRBV18, the J gene TRBJ2-1; TCRdb's D call of TRBD2 is untestable without DNA. This CDR3 is built from 15 residues. The germline V gene encodes CDR1 KGHSH and CDR2 LQKENI. CDR3 sequence reads: CASSPITSGLNEQFF.

The chain couples TRBV5-1 to TRBJ2-2; TCRdb lists TRBD1, though no DNA is available to test this call. CDR3 length equals 16 residues. Germline CDR1 SGHRS, CDR2 YFSETQ. The chain's CDR3 is CASSLTGVGGTGELFF.

The chain uses TRBV7-2 and TRBJ1-5. Germline lookup yields CDR1 SGHTA and CDR2 FQGNSA. The CDR3 covers 13 residues. The CDR3 loop is CAIATHSGQPQHF.

The rearrangement uses TRBV20-1 and TRBJ2-2; TCRdb lists TRBD2, though no DNA is available to test this call. Germline V CDR1 and CDR2: DFQATT, SNEGSKA (reference sequence). CDR3 length: 15 amino acids. CDR3: CSARRSGGPTGELFF.

The chain is built from TRBV11-2 and TRBJ2-5; TCRdb picks TRBD1, but there is no DNA to check that call. Germline V lookup: CDR1 SGHAT, CDR2 FQNNGV. The CDR3 totals 14 residues. CDR3 in amino acids: CASSLGDPSGGQYF.

The chain recombines TRBV29-1 with TRBJ2-7. Germline CDR1 is SQVTM and CDR2 is ANQGSEA. The CDR3 is 11 residues long. The CDR3 sequence is CSVGDPGAQYF.

J is TRBJ2-1 and V is TRBV15; TCRdb names TRBD1, which stays unverified in the absence of DNA. Germline V gene sequence: CDR1 LNHNV, CDR2 YYDKDF (reference sequence). This CDR3 contains 14 residues. The chain's CDR3 is CATSKQGTYNEQFF.

The chain joins TRBV9 to TRBJ1-5. The CDR3 is 13 amino acids. The germline V gene has CDR1 SGDLS and CDR2 YYNGEE. This chain's CDR3 is CASSEGPGGPQHF.

This chain uses TRBV6-1 with TRBJ2-4; TCRdb picks TRBD1, but there is no DNA to check that call. Germline V gene sequence: CDR1 MNHNS, CDR2 SASEGT. The CDR3 contains 18 residues. The CDR3 protein is CASSDRDRGRVAKNIQYF.